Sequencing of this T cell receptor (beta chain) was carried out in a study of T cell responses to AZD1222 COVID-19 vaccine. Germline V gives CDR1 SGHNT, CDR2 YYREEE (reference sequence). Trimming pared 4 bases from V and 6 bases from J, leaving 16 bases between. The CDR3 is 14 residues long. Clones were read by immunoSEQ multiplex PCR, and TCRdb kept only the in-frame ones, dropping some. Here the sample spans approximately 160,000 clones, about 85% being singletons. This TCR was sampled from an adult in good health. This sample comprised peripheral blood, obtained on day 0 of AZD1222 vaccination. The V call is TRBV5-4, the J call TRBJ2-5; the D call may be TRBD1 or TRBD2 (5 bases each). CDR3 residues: CASSVLRDEQTQYF. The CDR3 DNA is TGTGCCAGCAGCGTTTTGAGGGACGAGCAGACCCAGTACTTC.